Detailed here is one T cell receptor beta chain. This sample was included in a study of OX40 agonist ivuxolimab in advanced cancers. Study at large: A partial response was reached by three patients: one with hepatocellular carcinoma and two with cutaneous melanoma.

Sequenced by immunoSEQ multiplex PCR; TCRdb stores in-frame clones only, minus some. This sample yields just under 65,000 clones, of which about 83% are seen a single time; about 9.4% belongs to the top ten. The V end lost 0 bases, the J end lost 0 bases, and 9 bases lay between the germline ends. The CDR3 has 15 residues. The V gene's germline CDR1 is SGHDT and CDR2 YYEEEE. The TCR sequence derives from an adult with an advanced solid tumor such as melanoma, head and neck, liver or kidney cancer. The genes are TRBV5-6 and TRBJ1-1; D is perhaps TRBD1 (6 bases). This sample comprised CD4+ or CD8+ T cells sorted from blood, obtained in a trial of the OX40 agonist ivuxolimab. The CDR3 protein is CASSLVGGLNTEAFF. The CDR3 DNA is TGTGCCAGCAGCTTGGTAGGGGGGCTGAACACTGAAGCTTTCTTT.